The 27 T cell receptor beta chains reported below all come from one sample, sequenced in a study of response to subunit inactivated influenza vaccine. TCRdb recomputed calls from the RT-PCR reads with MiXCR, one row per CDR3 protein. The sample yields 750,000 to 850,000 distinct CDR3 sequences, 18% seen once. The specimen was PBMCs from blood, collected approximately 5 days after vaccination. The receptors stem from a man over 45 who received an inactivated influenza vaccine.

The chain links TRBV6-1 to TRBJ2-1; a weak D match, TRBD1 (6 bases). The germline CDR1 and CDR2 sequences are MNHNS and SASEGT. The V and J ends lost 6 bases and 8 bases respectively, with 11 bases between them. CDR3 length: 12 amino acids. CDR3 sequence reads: CASREQGDEQFF. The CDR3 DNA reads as TGTGCCAGCAGGGAACAGGGTGATGAGCAGTTCTTC.

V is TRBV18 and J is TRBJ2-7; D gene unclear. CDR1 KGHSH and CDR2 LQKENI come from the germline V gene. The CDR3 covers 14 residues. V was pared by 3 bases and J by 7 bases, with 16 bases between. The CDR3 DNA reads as TGTGCCAGCTCACCCGCTAGGCAGGCGGCTGAGCAGTACTTC. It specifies CASSPARQAAEQYF.

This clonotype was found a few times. The DNA for the CDR3 is TGCGCCAGCAGCTTTAGCGGGAGTAAGGGGAATGAGCAGTTCTTC. It translates to CASSFSGSKGNEQFF. The rearrangement links TRBV5-1 to TRBJ2-1; 9 bases align to TRBD2. The CDR3 totals 15 residues. Germline V gene sequence: CDR1 SGHRS, CDR2 YFSETQ. V lost 2 bases and J lost 7; bases outside the gene matches: 7.

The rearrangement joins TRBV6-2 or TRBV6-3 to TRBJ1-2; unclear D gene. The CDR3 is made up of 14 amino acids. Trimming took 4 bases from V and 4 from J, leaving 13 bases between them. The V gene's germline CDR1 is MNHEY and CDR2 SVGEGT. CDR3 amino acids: CASSSGTSLYGYTF. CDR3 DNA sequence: TGTGCCAGCAGTTCGGGAACATCTCTCTATGGCTACACCTTC.

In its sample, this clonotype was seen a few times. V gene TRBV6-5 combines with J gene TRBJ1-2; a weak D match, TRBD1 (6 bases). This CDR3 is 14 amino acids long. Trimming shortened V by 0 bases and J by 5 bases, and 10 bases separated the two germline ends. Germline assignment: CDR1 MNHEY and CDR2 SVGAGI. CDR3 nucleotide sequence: TGTGCCAGCAGTTACTCTGACAGGAATTATGGCTACACCTTC. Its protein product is CASSYSDRNYGYTF.

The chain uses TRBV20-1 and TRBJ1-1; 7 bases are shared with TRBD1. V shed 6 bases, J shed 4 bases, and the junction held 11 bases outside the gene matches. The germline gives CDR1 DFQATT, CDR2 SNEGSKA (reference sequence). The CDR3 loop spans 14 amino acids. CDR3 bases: TGCAGTGCAAAGCAGGGGGGCCCGGCCACTGAAGCTTTCTTT. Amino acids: CSAKQGGPATEAFF.

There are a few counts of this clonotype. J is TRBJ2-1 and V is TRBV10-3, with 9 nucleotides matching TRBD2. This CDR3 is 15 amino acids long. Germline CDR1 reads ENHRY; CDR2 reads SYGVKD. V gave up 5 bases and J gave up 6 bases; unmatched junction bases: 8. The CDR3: CAISSGTSSSNEQFF. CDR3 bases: TGTGCCATCAGTTCCGGGACTAGCTCAAGCAATGAGCAGTTCTTC.

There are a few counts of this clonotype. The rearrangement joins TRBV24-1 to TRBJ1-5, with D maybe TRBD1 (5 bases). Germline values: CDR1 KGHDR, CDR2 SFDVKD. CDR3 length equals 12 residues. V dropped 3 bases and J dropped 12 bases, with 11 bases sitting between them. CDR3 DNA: TGTGCCACCAGTGATGGGACGGCCCTCCAGCATTTT. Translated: CATSDGTALQHF.

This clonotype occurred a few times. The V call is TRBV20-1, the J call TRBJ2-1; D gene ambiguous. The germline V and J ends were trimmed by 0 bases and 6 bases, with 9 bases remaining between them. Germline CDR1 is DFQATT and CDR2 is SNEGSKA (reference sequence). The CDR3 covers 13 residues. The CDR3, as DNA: TGCAGTGCTAGAGATATACTTGCCAATGAGCAGTTCTTC. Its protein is CSARDILANEQFF.

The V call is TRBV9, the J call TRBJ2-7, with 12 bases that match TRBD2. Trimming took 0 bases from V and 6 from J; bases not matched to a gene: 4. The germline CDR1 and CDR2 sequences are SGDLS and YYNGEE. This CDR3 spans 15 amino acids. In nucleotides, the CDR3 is TGTGCCAGCAGCGTAGGTCCTAGCGGGGGGGCCGAGCAGTACTTC. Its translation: CASSVGPSGGAEQYF.

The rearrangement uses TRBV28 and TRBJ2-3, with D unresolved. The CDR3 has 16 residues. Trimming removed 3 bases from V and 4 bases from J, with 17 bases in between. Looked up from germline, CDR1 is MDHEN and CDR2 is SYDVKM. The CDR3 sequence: CASSLVRYPLSDTQYF. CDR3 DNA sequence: TGTGCCAGCAGTTTGGTGCGATACCCACTTTCAGATACGCAGTATTTT. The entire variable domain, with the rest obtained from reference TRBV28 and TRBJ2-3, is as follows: DVKVTQSSRYLVKRTGEKVFLECVQDMDHENMFWYRQDPGLGLRLIYFSYDVKMKEKGDIPEGYSVSREKKERFSLILESASTNQTSMYLCASSLVRYPLSDTQYFGPGTRLTVL.

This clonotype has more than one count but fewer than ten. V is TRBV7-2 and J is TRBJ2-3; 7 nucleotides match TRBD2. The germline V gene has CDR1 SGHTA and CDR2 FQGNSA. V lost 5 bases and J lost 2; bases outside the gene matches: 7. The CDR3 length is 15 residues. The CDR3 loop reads CASSPQAGITDTQYF. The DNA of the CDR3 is TGTGCCAGCAGCCCCCAAGCGGGGATCACAGATACGCAGTATTTT.

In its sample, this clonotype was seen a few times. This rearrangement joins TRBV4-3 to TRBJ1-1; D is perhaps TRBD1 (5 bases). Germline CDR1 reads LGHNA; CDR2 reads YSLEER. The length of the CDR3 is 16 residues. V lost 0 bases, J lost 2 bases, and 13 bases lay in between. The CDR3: CASSQDRGLKNTEAFF. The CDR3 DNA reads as TGCGCCAGCAGCCAAGATAGGGGACTAAAAAACACTGAAGCTTTCTTT.

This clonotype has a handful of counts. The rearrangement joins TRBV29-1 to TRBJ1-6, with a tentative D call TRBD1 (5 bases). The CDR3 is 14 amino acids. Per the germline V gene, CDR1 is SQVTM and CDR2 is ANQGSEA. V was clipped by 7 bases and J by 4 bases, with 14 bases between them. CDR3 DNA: TGCAGCGCCCGGGACGGGGGATATAATTCACCCCTCCACTTT. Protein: CSARDGGYNSPLHF.

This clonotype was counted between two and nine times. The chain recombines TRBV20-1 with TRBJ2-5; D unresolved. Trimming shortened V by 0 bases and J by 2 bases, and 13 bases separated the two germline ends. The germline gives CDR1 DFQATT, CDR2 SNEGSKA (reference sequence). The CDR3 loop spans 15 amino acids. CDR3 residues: CSARDRLKGQETQYF. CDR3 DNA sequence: TGCAGTGCTAGAGATCGGTTGAAAGGTCAAGAGACCCAGTACTTC.

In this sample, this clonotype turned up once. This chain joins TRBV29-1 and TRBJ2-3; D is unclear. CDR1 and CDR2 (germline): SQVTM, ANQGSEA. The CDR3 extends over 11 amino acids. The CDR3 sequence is CIVNDPDTQYF. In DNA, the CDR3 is TGCATCGTCAATGATCCAGATACGCAGTATTTT.

Here the CDR3 DNA reads TGTGCCATCAGTGCCAGGGACATGAACACTGAAGCTTTCTTT. The encoded protein is CAISARDMNTEAFF. The chain employs TRBV10-3 and TRBJ1-1; TRBD1 is a possible D gene (6 bases). Germline V gives CDR1 ENHRY, CDR2 SYGVKD. The V and J ends lost 4 bases and 0 bases respectively, with 9 bases between them. This CDR3 is built from 14 residues.

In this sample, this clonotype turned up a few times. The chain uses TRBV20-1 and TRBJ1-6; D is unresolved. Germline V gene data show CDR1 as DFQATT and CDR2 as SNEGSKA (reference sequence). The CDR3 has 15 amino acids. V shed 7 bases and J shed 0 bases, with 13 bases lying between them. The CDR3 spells CSGLEASSYNSPLHF. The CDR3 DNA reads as TGCAGTGGGTTAGAGGCCTCCTCCTATAATTCACCCCTCCACTTT.

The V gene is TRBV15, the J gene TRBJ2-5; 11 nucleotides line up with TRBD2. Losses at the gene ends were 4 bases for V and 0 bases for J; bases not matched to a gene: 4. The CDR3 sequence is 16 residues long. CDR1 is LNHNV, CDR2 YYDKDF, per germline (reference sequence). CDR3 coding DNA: TGTGCCACCAGCAAACCTAGCGGGGGGAACCAAGAGACCCAGTACTTC. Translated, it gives CATSKPSGGNQETQYF.

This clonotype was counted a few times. CDR3 protein: CSALGTGKSPLHF. The CDR3 bases are TGCAGTGCTCTAGGGACAGGGAAATCACCCCTCCACTTT. The chain recombines TRBV20-1 with TRBJ1-6; 9 bases match TRBD1. The length of the CDR3 is 13 residues. Germline V gene sequence: CDR1 DFQATT, CDR2 SNEGSKA (reference sequence). With V trimmed by 5 bases and J by 10 bases, 6 bases remained unmatched.

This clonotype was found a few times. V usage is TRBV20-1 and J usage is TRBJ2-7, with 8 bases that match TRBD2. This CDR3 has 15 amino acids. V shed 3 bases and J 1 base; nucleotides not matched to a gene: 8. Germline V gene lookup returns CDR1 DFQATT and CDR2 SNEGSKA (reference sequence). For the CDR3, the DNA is TGCAGTGCTAGCTCGGGGGGGGCGACTTCCTACGAGCAGTACTTC. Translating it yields CSASSGGATSYEQYF.

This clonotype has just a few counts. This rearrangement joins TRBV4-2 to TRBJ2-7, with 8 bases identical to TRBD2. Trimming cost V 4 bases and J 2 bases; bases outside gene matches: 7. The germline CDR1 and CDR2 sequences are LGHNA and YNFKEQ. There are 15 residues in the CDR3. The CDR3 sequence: CASSPSLAGTYEQYF. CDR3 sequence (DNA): TGTGCCAGCAGCCCCAGTCTAGCGGGTACCTACGAGCAGTACTTC.

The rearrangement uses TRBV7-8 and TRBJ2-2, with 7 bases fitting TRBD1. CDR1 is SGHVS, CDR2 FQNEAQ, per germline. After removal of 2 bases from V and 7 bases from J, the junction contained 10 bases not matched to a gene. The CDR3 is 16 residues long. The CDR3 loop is CASSLLRGNVGGELFF. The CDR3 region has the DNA TGTGCCAGCAGCTTACTCAGGGGGAACGTTGGCGGGGAGCTGTTTTTT.

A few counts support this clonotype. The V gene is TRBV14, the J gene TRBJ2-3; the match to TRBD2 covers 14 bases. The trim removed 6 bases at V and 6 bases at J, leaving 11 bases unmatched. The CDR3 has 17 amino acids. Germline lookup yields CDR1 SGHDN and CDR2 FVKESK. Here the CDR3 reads CASSQMGLAGVMDTQYF. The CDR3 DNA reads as TGTGCCAGCAGTCAAATGGGACTAGCGGGAGTAATGGATACGCAGTATTTT.

The CDR3 reads CASSQGRAAGYGYTF. The CDR3 nucleotides are TGCGCCAGCAGCCAAGGCCGGGCCGCTGGCTATGGCTACACCTTC. J is TRBJ1-2 and V is TRBV4-3; D not certain. The CDR3 covers 15 residues. Germline V gene lookup returns CDR1 LGHNA and CDR2 YSLEER. V lost 1 base, J lost 4 bases, and 13 bases lay in between.

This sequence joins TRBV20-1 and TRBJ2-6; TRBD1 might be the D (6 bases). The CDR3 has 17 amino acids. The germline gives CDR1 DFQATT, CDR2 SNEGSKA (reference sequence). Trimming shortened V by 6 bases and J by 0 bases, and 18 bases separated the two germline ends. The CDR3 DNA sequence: TGCAGTGCCCGCGACAGGACTTCCGTCTCTGGGGCCAACGTCCTGACTTTC. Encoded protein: CSARDRTSVSGANVLTF.

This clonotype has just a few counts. The CDR3 DNA follows: TGTGCCAGCAGCCAGACAGGGGAACTTTATGGCTACACCTTC. Translation gives CASSQTGELYGYTF. The rearrangement joins TRBV12-3 or TRBV12-4 to TRBJ1-2, with TRBD1 identical over 8 bases. The trim removed 6 bases at V and 5 bases at J, leaving 8 bases unmatched. CDR3 length: 14 amino acids.